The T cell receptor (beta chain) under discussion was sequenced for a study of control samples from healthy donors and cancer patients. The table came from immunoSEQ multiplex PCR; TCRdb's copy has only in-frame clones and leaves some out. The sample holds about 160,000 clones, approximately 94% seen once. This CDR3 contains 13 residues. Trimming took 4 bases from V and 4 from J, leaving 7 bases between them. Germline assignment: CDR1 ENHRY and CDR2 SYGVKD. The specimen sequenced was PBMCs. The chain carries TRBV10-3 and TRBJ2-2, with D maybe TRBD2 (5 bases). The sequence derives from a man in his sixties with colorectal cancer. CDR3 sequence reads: CAISGGGTGELFF. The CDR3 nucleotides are TGTGCCATCAGTGGAGGAGGCACCGGGGAGCTGTTTTTT.